The 13 T cell receptor beta chains given below trace back to one sample, sequenced in a study of blood T cell repertoires in COVID-19. The data were produced by immunoSEQ multiplex PCR, yet TCRdb's version contains in-frame clones alone and is incomplete. The sample holds 150,000 or so clones, more than 90% seen once. Material: peripheral blood. The receptors derive from a man aged 50 to 59 with acute or convalescent COVID-19.

V gene TRBV21-1 combines with J gene TRBJ2-7; the tabulated D call, TRBD2, remains unverified against the DNA. TRBV21-1 is marked as a pseudogene. CDR3 size: 14 residues. The CDR3 DNA sequence: TGTGCCAGTCTCCGCGGGGGTAGCTCCTACGAGCAGTACGTC. Translated, it gives CASLRGGSSYEQYV.

In DNA form, the CDR3 reads TGTGCCAGTAGTTCCAGGGACGGGGAGCTGTTTTTT. This sequence encodes CASSSRDGELFF. The chain joins TRBV19 to TRBJ2-2; TRBD1 is a possible D gene (5 bases). The V end was cut by 5 bases, the J end by 7 bases, with 8 bases between. CDR3 length equals 12 residues. Per the germline V gene, CDR1 is LNHDA and CDR2 is SQIVND (reference sequence).

The chain is built from TRBV12-2 and TRBJ2-7; the table calls TRBD1, which could not be checked here. TRBV12-2 constitutes a pseudogene. The CDR3 is 14 residues long. The CDR3 region is CASRWPDITYEQYF. The CDR3 DNA reads TGTGCAAGTCGCTGGCCCGACATTACCTACGAGCAGTACTTC.

The rearrangement uses TRBV2 and TRBJ1-2; 7 bases match TRBD1. CDR3 length equals 15 residues. CDR1 is SNHLY and CDR2 is FYNNEI in the germline V gene. The junction had 5 bases not matched to a gene; V was cut back by 2 bases and J by 2 bases. CDR3: CASSELTGANYGYTF. In DNA form, the CDR3 reads TGTGCCAGCAGTGAATTAACAGGGGCGAACTATGGCTACACCTTC.

CDR3 coding DNA: TGTGCCAGCAGCTCGGACAGGGGAACTAATGAAAAACTGTTTTTT. Translated, it gives CASSSDRGTNEKLFF. V is TRBV5-4 and J is TRBJ1-4; 9 bases are a match to TRBD1. The CDR3 spans 15 residues. V gave up 3 bases and J gave up 1 base; unmatched junction bases: 1. Per germline, CDR1 SGHNT and CDR2 YYREEE (reference sequence).

This chain joins TRBV15 and TRBJ1-2, with TRBD1 identical over 8 bases. CDR1 is LNHNV and CDR2 is YYDKDF in the germline V gene (reference sequence). The V segment lost 5 bases and the J segment 5 bases; nucleotides outside the gene matches: 7. This CDR3 spans 14 amino acids. The CDR3 sequence is CATSPRQGPYGYTF. The CDR3 DNA sequence: TGTGCCACCAGCCCACGACAGGGGCCTTATGGCTACACCTTC.

V usage is TRBV6-2 or TRBV6-3 and J usage is TRBJ2-5, with 9 bases lining up with TRBD2. This CDR3 has 19 amino acids. The germline V gene has CDR1 MNHEY and CDR2 SVGEGT. The ends lost 2 bases at V and 4 bases at J; junction bases unmatched: 17. The CDR3 sequence: CASSYLFSAGGGSLETQYF. CDR3 sequence (DNA): TGTGCCAGCAGTTACCTCTTCTCAGCGGGGGGTGGTAGCTTAGAGACCCAGTACTTC.

This chain joins TRBV18 and TRBJ1-1; TRBD1 agrees at 7 bases. CDR1 KGHSH and CDR2 LQKENI come from the germline V gene. The CDR3 is 13 amino acids. The junction had 3 bases not matched to a gene; V was cut back by 7 bases and J by 1 base. CDR3 sequence (DNA): TGTGCCAGCTGCCAGGGGGGGAACACTGAAGCTTTCTTT. It specifies CASCQGGNTEAFF.

The gene calls are TRBV7-2 and TRBJ1-2; D is possibly TRBD1 (5 bases). CDR1 is SGHTA, CDR2 FQGNSA, per germline. The CDR3 totals 14 residues. V lost 5 bases, J lost 2 bases, and 12 bases lay in between. In DNA, the CDR3 is TGTGCCAGCAGCCCAACCCAGGGAAACTATGGCTACACCTTC. Its translation is CASSPTQGNYGYTF.

The V and J genes are TRBV23-1 and TRBJ2-3; tentative D call: TRBD1 (6 bases). TRBV23-1 is placed among ORFs of uncertain function. This CDR3 is 15 amino acids long. Trimming took off 6 bases at V and 2 bases at J, with 15 bases between the two ends. CDR3 coding DNA: TGCGCCAGCAGCCAGGCGGACAGACCCACAGATACGCAGTATTTT. It codes for CASSQADRPTDTQYF.

This chain joins TRBV3-1 (or the pseudogene TRBV3-2) and TRBJ1-4, with 9 bases fitting TRBD1. Germline lookup yields CDR1 LGHDT and CDR2 YNNKEL (reference sequence). The CDR3 loop spans 15 amino acids. With V trimmed by 3 bases and J by 7 bases, 6 bases remained unmatched. CDR3 sequence: CASSQAGTGPEKLFF. The DNA for the CDR3 is TGTGCCAGCAGCCAGGCCGGGACAGGGCCTGAAAAACTGTTTTTT.

The V call is TRBV6-1, the J call TRBJ1-2; 10 nucleotides align to TRBD1. Per the germline V gene, CDR1 is MNHNS and CDR2 is SASEGT. With V trimmed by 2 bases and J by 8 bases, 14 bases remained unmatched. CDR3 length: 17 amino acids. The chain's CDR3 is CASSEPGQGIKSGGYTF. Written as DNA, the CDR3 is TGTGCCAGCAGTGAACCGGGACAGGGGATTAAGAGCGGAGGCTACACCTTC.

J is TRBJ1-5 and V is TRBV6-2 or TRBV6-3; TRBD1 aligns across 9 bases. V was pared by 3 bases and J by 4 bases, with 7 bases of the junction left unmatched. The germline CDR1 and CDR2 sequences are MNHEY and SVGEGT. The CDR3 has 16 residues. CDR3: CASSYAGQGWNQPQHF. The CDR3 DNA is TGTGCCAGCAGTTATGCAGGACAGGGGTGGAATCAGCCCCAGCATTTT.